A selection of T cell receptor beta chains follows, all from one sample in a study of Ad26.COV2.S vaccination and SARS-CoV-2 variants. Clones were sequenced by immunoSEQ multiplex PCR, and TCRdb holds only the in-frame ones, with some missing. The sample yields over 400,000 clones, 92% seen once. Material: peripheral blood, obtained in a trial of Ad26.COV2.S vaccine versus placebo. The receptor source for this set is a person between 18 and 65 years old who received the Ad26.COV2.S COVID-19 vaccine or a placebo. Both conserved end residues are trimmed from each CDR3. Not every row has a clone size; where given, it reads once, few, many or a size class.

CDR3aa: ASSPGDGYT; abundance: NA; v_gene: TRBV18; len: 9
CDR3aa: ASSLSVSSTNEKLF; abundance: NA; v_gene: TRBV28; len: 14
CDR3aa: ASSSEGQGANYGYT; abundance: NA; v_gene: TRBV11-2; len: 14
CDR3aa: ASSSPYEETQY; abundance: NA; v_gene: TRBV7-9; len: 11
CDR3aa: ASSSYYEQY; abundance: few; v_gene: TRBV5-6; len: 9
CDR3aa: ASRTGTPNTEAF; abundance: NA; v_gene: TRBV2; len: 12
CDR3aa: ASSLEREFAGPVGEKLF; abundance: NA; v_gene: TRBV7-2; len: 17
CDR3aa: ASSFDPGTANEKLF; abundance: NA; v_gene: TRBV5-1; len: 14
CDR3aa: ASRPTSGGTQY; abundance: NA; v_gene: TRBV27; len: 11
CDR3aa: ASSQSGRHSNQPQH; abundance: NA; v_gene: TRBV23-1; len: 14
CDR3aa: ASSSSGDTQY; abundance: NA; v_gene: TRBV5-4; len: 10
CDR3aa: AISEDRGGTNEKLF; abundance: NA; v_gene: TRBV10-3; len: 14